This is a list of T cell receptor beta chains from one sample in a study of cytomegalovirus exposure and HLA in healthy donors. The repertoire was sequenced with immunoSEQ multiplex PCR; TCRdb's copy has only in-frame clones and lacks some. The data hold 150,000 or so clones, with more than 70% observed a single time. The material sequenced was PBMCs. Every receptor here comes from a girl aged 10 to 17 in good health and CMV-seronegative. Each CDR3 is given with its conserved first and last residue. Each record gives: CDR3 length, J gene, V gene, clone size, D gene, CDR3 protein, CDR3 DNA. D genes are given only for firm matches. Clone size is not always given. Where it is, it says once, few, many or a class for expanded clones.

12	TRBJ2-7	TRBV2	-	-	CASSEDRYEQYF	TGTGCCAGCAGCGAGGACAGATACGAGCAGTACTTC
15	TRBJ1-5	TRBV28	few	-	CASSLLGGADQPQHF	TGTGCCAGCAGTTTATTGGGGGGGGCGGATCAGCCCCAGCATTTT
12	TRBJ2-2	TRBV2	-	-	CASRQGSGELFF	TGTGCCAGCAGGCAGGGATCCGGGGAGCTGTTTTTT
15	TRBJ2-1	TRBV11-2	-	-	CASSLVRSSYNEQFF	TGTGCCAGCAGCTTAGTGCGGAGCTCCTACAATGAGCAGTTCTTC
13	TRBJ1-1	TRBV12-5	-	-	CASAKPGYTEAFF	TGTGCTAGTGCCAAACCGGGGTACACTGAAGCTTTCTTT
15	TRBJ2-5	TRBV2	-	-	CASSVGLEYQETQYF	TGTGCCAGCAGTGTCGGGTTGGAGTACCAAGAGACCCAGTACTTC
17	TRBJ2-1	TRBV5-6	-	-	CASSGFPAVSSYNEQFF	TGTGCCAGCAGCGGATTTCCTGCGGTAAGCTCCTACAATGAGCAGTTCTTC
14	TRBJ1-4	TRBV7-2	few	-	CASSFRTGGEKLFF	TGTGCCAGCAGCTTTCGGACGGGGGGGGAAAAACTGTTTTTT
14	TRBJ1-6	TRBV5-4	-	-	CASSLRGNNSPLHF	TGTGCCAGCAGCTTGAGGGGTAATAATTCACCCCTCCACTTT
15	TRBJ2-5	TRBV5-1	-	-	CASSTIQGSGETQYF	TGCGCCAGCAGCACCATACAGGGCAGTGGGGAGACCCAGTACTTC
16	TRBJ1-1	TRBV10-3	-	-	CAISEMGGGENTEAFF	TGTGCCATCAGTGAGATGGGAGGGGGGGAGAACACTGAAGCTTTCTTT
13	TRBJ2-7	TRBV7-2	-	-	CASSLLGVGEQYF	TGTGCCAGCAGCTTACTAGGGGTAGGTGAGCAGTACTTC
14	TRBJ2-7	TRBV15	few	TRBD1	CATSRDRGMDEQYF	TGTGCCACCAGCAGGGACAGGGGAATGGACGAGCAGTACTTC
15	TRBJ2-2	TRBV5-1	-	-	CASSLGSANTGELFF	TGCGCCAGCAGCTTGGGCAGCGCGAACACCGGGGAGCTGTTTTTT
13	TRBJ1-2	TRBV5-6	few	-	CASSSLRLGGYTF	TGTGCCAGCAGCTCCTTGAGGTTGGGTGGCTACACCTTC
12	TRBJ2-5	TRBV30	-	-	CAWSTSQETQYF	TGTGCCTGGAGTACTTCCCAAGAGACCCAGTACTTC
15	TRBJ2-2	TRBV5-1	-	-	CASSPTGQNTGELFF	TGCGCCAGCAGCCCAACGGGACAGAACACCGGGGAGCTGTTTTTT
13	TRBJ1-5	TRBV5-1	-	-	CASRHSSNQPQHF	TGCGCCAGCAGGCACTCTTCTAATCAGCCCCAGCATTTT
14	TRBJ1-5	TRBV29-1	-	-	CSVGGAGWDQPQHF	TGCAGCGTGGGGGGGGCAGGGTGGGATCAGCCCCAGCATTTT
10	TRBJ1-1	TRBV20-1	-	TRBD1	CTAIQGGAFF	TGCACAGCAATACAGGGGGGAGCTTTCTTT
12	TRBJ1-1	TRBV10-2	-	-	CASRATGFEAFF	TGCGCCAGCAGGGCCACGGGTTTTGAAGCTTTCTTT
14	TRBJ2-5	TRBV21-1	-	-	CASSKDKTRETQYF	TGTGCCAGCAGCAAAGATAAAACGAGGGAGACCCAGTACTTC
13	TRBJ1-5	TRBV5-6	-	-	CASSTANGQPQHF	TGTGCCAGCAGCACCGCCAACGGTCAGCCCCAGCATTTT
13	TRBJ1-2	TRBV9	-	-	CASSGGRPDGYTF	TGTGCCAGCAGTGGGGGCAGACCCGATGGCTACACCTTC
12	TRBJ1-1	TRBV28	-	-	CASSPTDTEAFF	TGTGCCAGCAGCCCTACGGACACTGAAGCTTTCTTT
14	TRBJ2-5	TRBV10-2	-	TRBD1	CASSVGQGAETQYF	TGCGCCAGCAGTGTGGGACAGGGGGCAGAGACCCAGTACTTC
15	TRBJ1-2	TRBV27	-	TRBD1	CASSPQGQGNYGYTF	TGTGCCAGCAGTCCACAGGGACAGGGGAACTATGGCTACACCTTC
15	TRBJ1-4	TRBV9	-	TRBD1	CASSVRGHQNEKLFF	TGTGCCAGCAGTGTCAGGGGGCACCAAAATGAAAAACTGTTTTTT
12	TRBJ2-7	TRBV14	-	TRBD1	CASSPTGIEQYF	TGTGCCAGCAGCCCGACAGGGATCGAGCAGTACTTC
15	TRBJ1-5	TRBV7-9	-	-	CASSLAGRLNQPQHF	TGTGCCAGCAGCTTAGCAGGGAGGTTAAATCAGCCCCAGCATTTT
15	TRBJ2-1	TRBV4-1	-	-	CASSYLEGGGNEQFF	TGCGCCAGCAGCTACTTGGAGGGGGGGGGCAATGAGCAGTTCTTC
16	TRBJ1-1	TRBV2	-	TRBD1	CASSISRTGAFTEAFF	TGTGCCAGCAGTATTTCCCGGACAGGGGCTTTTACTGAAGCTTTCTTT
15	TRBJ1-2	TRBV6-1	-	-	CASSEDRNWNYGYTF	TGTGCCAGCAGTGAAGACAGAAATTGGAACTATGGCTACACCTTC
14	TRBJ1-6	TRBV7-2	few	TRBD1	CASSSTGVNSPLHF	TGTGCCAGCAGCTCGACAGGGGTTAATTCACCCCTCCACTTT
14	TRBJ1-1	TRBV2	-	TRBD1	CASRRGQMNTEAFF	TGTGCCAGCAGGAGGGGACAGATGAACACTGAAGCTTTCTTT
15	TRBJ2-1	TRBV14	-	-	CASSQLESSYNEQFF	TGTGCCAGCAGCCAATTAGAGAGCTCCTACAATGAGCAGTTCTTC
16	TRBJ2-3	TRBV10-2	-	TRBD2	CASSESGGVSTDTQYF	TGCGCCAGCAGTGAGTCGGGAGGGGTCTCCACAGATACGCAGTATTTT
16	TRBJ1-4	TRBV5-6	-	-	CASRKGLRMANEKLFF	TGTGCCAGCAGGAAAGGACTGCGGATGGCTAATGAAAAACTGTTTTTT
13	TRBJ1-2	TRBV29-1	-	-	CSVEKGEGYGYTF	TGCAGCGTTGAGAAGGGGGAAGGCTATGGCTACACCTTC
16	TRBJ1-2	TRBV23-1	-	TRBD1	CASSHKEEQGLGGYTF	TGCGCCAGCAGTCATAAGGAAGAACAGGGGCTTGGTGGCTACACCTTC